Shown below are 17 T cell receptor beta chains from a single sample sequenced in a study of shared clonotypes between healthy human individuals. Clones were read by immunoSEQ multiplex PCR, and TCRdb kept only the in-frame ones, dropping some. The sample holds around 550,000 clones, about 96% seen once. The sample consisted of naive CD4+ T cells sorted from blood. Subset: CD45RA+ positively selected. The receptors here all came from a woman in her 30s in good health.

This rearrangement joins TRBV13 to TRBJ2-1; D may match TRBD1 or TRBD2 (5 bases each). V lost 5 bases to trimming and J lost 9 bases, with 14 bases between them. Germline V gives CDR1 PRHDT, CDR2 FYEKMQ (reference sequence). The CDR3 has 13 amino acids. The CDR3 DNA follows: TGTGCCAGCAGCCTCCGCTCGGGGCCTGAGCAGTTCTTC. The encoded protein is CASSLRSGPEQFF.

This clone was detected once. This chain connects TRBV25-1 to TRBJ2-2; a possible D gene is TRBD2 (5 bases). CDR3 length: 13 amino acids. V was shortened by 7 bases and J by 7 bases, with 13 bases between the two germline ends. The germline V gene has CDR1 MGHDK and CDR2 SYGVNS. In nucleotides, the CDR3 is TGTGCCAGCATGACGGGAAGTGGCGGGGAGCTGTTTTTT. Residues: CASMTGSGGELFF.

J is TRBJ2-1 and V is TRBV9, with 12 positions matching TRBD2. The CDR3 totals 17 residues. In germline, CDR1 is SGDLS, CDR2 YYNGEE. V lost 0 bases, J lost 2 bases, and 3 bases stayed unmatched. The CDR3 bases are TGTGCCAGCAGCGTAGGGGCTAGCGGGAGGGCCTACAATGAGCAGTTCTTC. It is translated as CASSVGASGRAYNEQFF.

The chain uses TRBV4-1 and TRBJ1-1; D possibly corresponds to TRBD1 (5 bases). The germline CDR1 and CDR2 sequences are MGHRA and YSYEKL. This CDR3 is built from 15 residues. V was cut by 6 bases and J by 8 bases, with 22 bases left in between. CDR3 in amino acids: CASSLRTAGPKEAFF. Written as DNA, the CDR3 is TGCGCCAGCAGTCTAAGGACGGCGGGGCCGAAAGAAGCTTTCTTT.

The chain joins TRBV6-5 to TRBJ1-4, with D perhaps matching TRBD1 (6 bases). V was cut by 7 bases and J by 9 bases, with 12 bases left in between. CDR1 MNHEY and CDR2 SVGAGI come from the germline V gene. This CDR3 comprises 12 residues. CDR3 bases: TGTGCCAGCAAAGCAGGGGCTCAAAAACTGTTTTTT. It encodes CASKAGAQKLFF.

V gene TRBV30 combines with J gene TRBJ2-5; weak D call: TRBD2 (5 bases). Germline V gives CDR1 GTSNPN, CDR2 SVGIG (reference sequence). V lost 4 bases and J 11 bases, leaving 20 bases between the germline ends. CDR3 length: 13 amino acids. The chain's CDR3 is CAWTAPYRGQQYF. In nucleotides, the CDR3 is TGTGCCTGGACTGCCCCGTACCGGGGTCAGCAGTACTTC.

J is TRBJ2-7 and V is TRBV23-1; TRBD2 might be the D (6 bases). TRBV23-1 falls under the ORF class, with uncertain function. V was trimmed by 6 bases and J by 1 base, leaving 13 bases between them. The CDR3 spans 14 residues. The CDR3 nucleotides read TGCGCCAGCAGGTTTGGGCGGGATTCCTACGAGCAGTACTTC. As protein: CASRFGRDSYEQYF.

CDR3 sequence (DNA): TGTGCCAGCAGGCGACTAGCGGAGTACTACGAGCAGTACTTC. Amino acids: CASRRLAEYYEQYF. The genes are TRBV13 and TRBJ2-7, with 9 nucleotides matching TRBD2. The CDR3 covers 14 residues. Germline V CDR1 and CDR2: PRHDT, FYEKMQ (reference sequence). Trimming removed 6 bases from V and 3 bases from J; junction bases left unmatched: 6.

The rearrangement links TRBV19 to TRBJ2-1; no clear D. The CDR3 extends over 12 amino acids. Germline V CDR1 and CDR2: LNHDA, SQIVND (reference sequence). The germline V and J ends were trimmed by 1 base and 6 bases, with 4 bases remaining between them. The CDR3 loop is CASSIGVNEQFF. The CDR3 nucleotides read TGTGCCAGTAGTATAGGGGTCAATGAGCAGTTCTTC. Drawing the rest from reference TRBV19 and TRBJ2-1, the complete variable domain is DGGITQSPKYLFRKEGQNVTLSCEQNLNHDAMYWYRQDPGQGLRLIYYSQIVNDFQKGDIAEGYSVSREKKESFPLTVTSAQKNPTAFYLCASSIGVNEQFFGPGTRLTVL.

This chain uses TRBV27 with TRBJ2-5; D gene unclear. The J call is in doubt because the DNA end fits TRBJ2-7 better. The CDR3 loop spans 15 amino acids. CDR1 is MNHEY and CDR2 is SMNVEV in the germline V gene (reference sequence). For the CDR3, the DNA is TGTGCCAGCAGTCCCCCAAACACTGGAGCCTACGAGCAGTACTTC. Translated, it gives CASSPPNTGAYEQYF.

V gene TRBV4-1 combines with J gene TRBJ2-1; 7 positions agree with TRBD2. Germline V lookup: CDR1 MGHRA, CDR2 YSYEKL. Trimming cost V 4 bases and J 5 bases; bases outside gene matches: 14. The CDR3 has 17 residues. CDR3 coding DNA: TGCGCCAGCAGCCTGGGGGAGGGTGGGCGATTCCACAATGAGCAGTTCTTC. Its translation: CASSLGEGGRFHNEQFF.

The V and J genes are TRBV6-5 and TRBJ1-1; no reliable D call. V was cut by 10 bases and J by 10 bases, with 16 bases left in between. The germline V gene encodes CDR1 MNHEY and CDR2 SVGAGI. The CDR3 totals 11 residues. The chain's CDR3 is CATGDGPVAFF. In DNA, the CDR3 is TGTGCCACCGGCGATGGCCCGGTAGCTTTCTTT.

Written as DNA, the CDR3 is TGTGCCATCAGTGACGGACTAGCGAACTCCTACGAGCAGTACTTC. Protein sequence: CAISDGLANSYEQYF. The V call is TRBV10-3, the J call TRBJ2-7; 9 bases are shared with TRBD2. The CDR3 is 15 residues long. CDR1 and CDR2 (germline): ENHRY, SYGVKD. V lost 3 bases to trimming and J lost 0 bases; unmatched junction nucleotides: 3.

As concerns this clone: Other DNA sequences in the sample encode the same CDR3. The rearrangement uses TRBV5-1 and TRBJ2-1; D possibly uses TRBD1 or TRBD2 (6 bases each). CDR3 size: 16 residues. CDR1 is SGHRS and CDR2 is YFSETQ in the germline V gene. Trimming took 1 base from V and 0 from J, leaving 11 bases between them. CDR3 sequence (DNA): TGCGCCAGCAGCTTGCAGGGGACTGGCTCCTACAATGAGCAGTTCTTC. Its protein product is CASSLQGTGSYNEQFF. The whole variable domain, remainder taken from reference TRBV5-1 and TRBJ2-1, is KAGVTQTPRYLIKTRGQQVTLSCSPISGHRSVSWYQQTPGQGLQFLFEYFSETQRNKGNFPGRFSGRQFSNSRSEMNVSTLELGDSALYLCASSLQGTGSYNEQFFGPGTRLTVL.

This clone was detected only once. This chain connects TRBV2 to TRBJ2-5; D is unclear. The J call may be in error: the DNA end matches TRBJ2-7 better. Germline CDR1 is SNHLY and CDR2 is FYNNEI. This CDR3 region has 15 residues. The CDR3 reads CASRAADFSSYEQYF. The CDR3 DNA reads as TGTGCCAGCAGAGCCGCAGACTTCAGCTCCTACGAGCAGTACTTC.

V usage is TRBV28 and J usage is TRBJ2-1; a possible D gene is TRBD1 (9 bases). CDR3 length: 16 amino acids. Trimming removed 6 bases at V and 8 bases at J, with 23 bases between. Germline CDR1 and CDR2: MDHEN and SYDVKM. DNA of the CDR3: TGTGCCAGCAGGGACAGGGGTGCGGGAGGAACCTATGAGCAGTTCTTC. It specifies CASRDRGAGGTYEQFF.

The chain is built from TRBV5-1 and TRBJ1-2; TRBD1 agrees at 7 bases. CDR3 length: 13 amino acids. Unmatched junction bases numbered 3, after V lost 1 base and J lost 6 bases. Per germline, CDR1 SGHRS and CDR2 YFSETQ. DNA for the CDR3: TGCGCCAGCAGCTTGACAGGGGATGATGGCTACACCTTC. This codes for CASSLTGDDGYTF.